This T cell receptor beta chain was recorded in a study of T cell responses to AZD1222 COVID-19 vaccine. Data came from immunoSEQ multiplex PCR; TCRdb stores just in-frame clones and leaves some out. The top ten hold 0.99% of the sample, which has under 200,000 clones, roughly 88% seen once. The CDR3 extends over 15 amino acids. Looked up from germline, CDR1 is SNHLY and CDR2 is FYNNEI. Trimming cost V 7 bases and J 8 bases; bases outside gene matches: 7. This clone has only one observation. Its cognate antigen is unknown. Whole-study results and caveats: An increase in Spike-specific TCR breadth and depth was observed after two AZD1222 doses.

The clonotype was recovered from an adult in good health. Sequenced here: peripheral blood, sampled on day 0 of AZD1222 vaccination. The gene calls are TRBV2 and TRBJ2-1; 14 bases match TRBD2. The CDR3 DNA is TGTGCCAGCACCAGACTAGCGGGGGGGCTTGATGAGCAGTTCTTC. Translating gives CASTRLAGGLDEQFF.